This T cell receptor beta chain was sequenced during a study of CD4 T cells in relation to SARS-CoV-2 and coronaviruses. Study information: ViraFEST: roughly ten-day antigen culture of PBMCs, then TCR beta CDR3 sequencing. Study observations and caveats: No donor gave both pre-pandemic and post-infection samples. According to naive versus memory sequencing, detected responses are memory recall, not newly primed.

The CDR3 has 17 amino acids. Germline V gene data show CDR1 as SGHKS and CDR2 as YYEKEE (reference sequence). V dropped 0 bases and J dropped 4; count of bases not matched to a gene: 9. Some clones are missing from TCRdb's copy, which holds only in-frame ones; the method was immunoSEQ multiplex PCR. In the table there are about 41,000 clones, over 75% of which are singletons. Of note for this clone: The antigen is undetermined.

The chain couples TRBV5-5 to TRBJ2-1, with 8 bases lining up with TRBD1. Material for sequencing was naive CD4+ T cells from PBMCs, cultured in vitro. Subset: naive CD4+ T cells isolated by negative enrichment. The sequence was obtained from an adult with COVID-19. CDR3 DNA sequence: TGTGCCAGCAGCTTGGGTGGCGGGACAGGCATTTACAATGAGCAGTTCTTC. Translated, it gives CASSLGGGTGIYNEQFF.